This passage covers 26 T cell receptor beta chains from one sample sequenced in a study of T cell responses to AZD1222 COVID-19 vaccine (dated by TCRdb to about 2021). In light of the paper, this sample's time point label describes: about 28 days (+/-7) after the second vaccine dose. Library prep was done by the immunoSEQ multiplex PCR assay. Drawn from immuneACCESS, this table holds only the in-frame rearrangements with V and J called that TCRdb kept. Clones are partly lost; checked studies trace under half to an unresolved V gene and leave the rest unexplained. Recorded for this sample are tens of thousands of clones; about 88% of them occurred a single time. The ten largest account for roughly 28% of the sample. This specimen was peripheral blood, taken 28 days after the second AZD1222 dose. The receptors shown here come from an adult who received the AZD1222 COVID-19 vaccine.

This clone was observed a single time. This sequence joins TRBV5-3 and TRBJ1-5, with D possibly being TRBD1 (5 bases). TRBV5-3 is an open reading frame whose function is uncertain. V gave up 8 bases and J gave up 6 bases, with 30 bases separating them. There are 18 residues in the CDR3. This CDR3 is CASLRAQGGSLRGQPQHF. The CDR3 bases are TGTGCCAGTCTCCGGGCCCAGGGTGGCTCCCTCCGGGGTCAGCCCCAGCATTTT.

The chain carries TRBV29-1 and TRBJ1-1; maybe TRBD1 (5 bases). The V and J ends lost 4 bases and 1 base respectively, with 10 bases between them. The CDR3 sequence is 13 residues long. The germline gives CDR1 SQVTM, CDR2 ANQGSEA. CDR3 region: CSVAPTENTEAFF. The CDR3 nucleotides read TGCAGCGTTGCCCCGACAGAGAACACTGAAGCTTTCTTT.

The chain is built from TRBV29-1 and TRBJ1-4; D remains unclear. This CDR3 has 12 residues. The V gene's germline CDR1 is SQVTM and CDR2 ANQGSEA. Trimming cost V 4 bases and J 5 bases, with 8 bases left between them. The DNA of the CDR3 is TGCAGCGTTGCTAGCGGGAATGAAAAACTGTTTTTT. Protein: CSVASGNEKLFF. The full variable domain, in which reference TRBV29-1 and TRBJ1-4 provide the parts outside the CDR3, is SAVISQKPSRDICQRGTSLTIQCQVDSQVTMMFWYRQQPGQSLTLIATANQGSEATYESGFVIDKFPISRPNLTFSTLTVSNMSPEDSSIYLCSVASGNEKLFFGSGTQLSVL.

The table lists this clone with a few counts. This chain uses TRBV6-6 with TRBJ2-5; D is tentatively TRBD1 or TRBD2 (6 bases each). V lost 0 bases and J lost 2, with 10 bases in between. CDR1 is MNHNY and CDR2 is SVGAGI in the germline V gene (reference sequence). There are 15 residues in the CDR3. DNA for the CDR3: TGTGCCAGCAGTTACTCTCGGGGGCGACAAGAGACCCAGTACTTC. Its protein is CASSYSRGRQETQYF.

V and J are TRBV30 and TRBJ1-4; tentative D call: TRBD1 (6 bases). V gave up 4 bases and J gave up 7 bases, with 16 bases separating them. There are 14 residues in the CDR3. Germline V gives CDR1 GTSNPN, CDR2 SVGIG (reference sequence). CDR3 sequence reads: CAWNLDSLGEKLFF. CDR3 DNA: TGTGCCTGGAACCTGGACAGTCTCGGTGAAAAACTGTTTTTT.

The CDR3 region has the DNA TGCGCCAGCAGCCAAGATCGGGCGAGTCTGCCCACTGAAGCTTTCTTT. Translating gives CASSQDRASLPTEAFF. The chain is built from TRBV4-1 and TRBJ1-1; D uncertain. Trimming pared 0 bases from V and 4 bases from J, leaving 15 bases between. The germline CDR1 and CDR2 sequences are MGHRA and YSYEKL. The CDR3 totals 16 residues.

V and J are TRBV5-1 and TRBJ1-1; 8 nucleotides agree with TRBD1. V was clipped by 4 bases and J by 6 bases; unmatched bases: 8. Looked up from germline, CDR1 is SGHRS and CDR2 is YFSETQ. CDR3 length equals 14 residues. CDR3 protein: CASSLQGVNAEAFF. The CDR3 DNA reads TGCGCCAGCAGCCTACAGGGGGTTAACGCTGAAGCTTTCTTT.

CDR3 bases: TGTGCCAGCAGCTTTGGGCGATACTACGAGCAGTACTTC. Its translation: CASSFGRYYEQYF. The V call is TRBV7-2, the J call TRBJ2-7; D unclear. The germline CDR1 and CDR2 sequences are SGHTA and FQGNSA. This CDR3 is 13 amino acids long. With 3 bases removed from V and 3 bases from J, the gap between germline ends came to 9 bases.

The V and J genes are TRBV5-4 and TRBJ2-7; 10 bases line up with TRBD2. V shed 0 bases, J shed 1 base, and the junction held 10 bases outside the gene matches. The CDR3 is 18 residues long. Germline loops: CDR1 SGHNT, CDR2 YYREEE (reference sequence). This CDR3 reads CASSLGMSGRANSYEQYF. The DNA of the CDR3 is TGTGCCAGCAGCTTGGGGATGAGCGGGAGGGCTAATTCCTACGAGCAGTACTTC. Looking up the rest from reference TRBV5-4 and TRBJ2-7 gives the full variable domain: ETGVTQSPTHLIKTRGQQVTLRCSSQSGHNTVSWYQQALGQGPQFIFQYYREEENGRGNFPPRFSGLQFPNYSSELNVNALELDDSALYLCASSLGMSGRANSYEQYFGPGTRLTVT.

The chain joins TRBV5-1 to TRBJ2-7, with TRBD2 matching over 12 bases. From germline, CDR1 is SGHRS and CDR2 YFSETQ. J was trimmed by 2 bases and V by 0 bases; bases with no gene match: 6. The CDR3 consists of 17 residues. CDR3 nucleotide sequence: TGCGCCAGCAGCTTGGGACTAGCGGGAGAGGACGCCTACGAGCAGTACTTC. Its translation is CASSLGLAGEDAYEQYF.

The chain has TRBV18 and TRBJ1-1, with D uncertain. Germline CDR1 KGHSH, CDR2 LQKENI. The germline V and J ends were trimmed by 3 bases and 6 bases, with 11 bases remaining between them. The CDR3 totals 13 residues. CDR3 in amino acids: CASSPMERSEAFF. The CDR3, as DNA: TGTGCCAGCTCACCGATGGAGCGGTCTGAAGCTTTCTTT.

The V gene is TRBV4-2, the J gene TRBJ1-2; weak D call: TRBD1 (5 bases). In germline, CDR1 is LGHNA, CDR2 YNFKEQ. V lost 1 base to trimming and J lost 1 base, with 10 bases between them. This CDR3 region has 15 residues. DNA of the CDR3: TGTGCCAGCAGCCAAGCTTCGGGGGTTAACTATGGCTACACCTTC. It encodes CASSQASGVNYGYTF.

The chain joins TRBV5-1 to TRBJ1-2; D may be TRBD1 (5 bases). The CDR3 loop spans 14 amino acids. CDR1 and CDR2 from the germline V gene are SGHRS and YFSETQ. V lost 4 bases and J 3 bases, leaving 13 bases between the germline ends. This chain's CDR3 is CASSPQGSDYGYTF. DNA of the CDR3: TGCGCCAGCAGCCCGCAGGGTAGCGACTATGGCTACACCTTC.

The chain combines TRBV21-1 with TRBJ1-2; the listed D gene, TRBD1, was not tested against the DNA. TRBV21-1 corresponds to a pseudogene. This CDR3 contains 15 residues. The DNA of the CDR3 is TGTGCCAGCAGCAGGGCAGGGCGCTTCTTCTATGGCTACACCTTC. Translation gives CASSRAGRFFYGYTF.

The chain is built from TRBV10-2 and TRBJ1-3; the D gene is possibly TRBD1 (5 bases). The CDR3 sequence is 15 residues long. The germline CDR1 and CDR2 sequences are WSHSY and SAAADI. Trimming left V 4 bases short and J 1 base short, with 11 bases between. CDR3 region: CASSVQGTSGNTIYF. As DNA, the CDR3 is TGCGCCAGCAGTGTCCAGGGAACTTCTGGAAACACCATATATTTT.

This CDR3 is CASSGSGMAYEQYF. The CDR3 DNA sequence: TGTGCCAGCAGCGGATCTGGGATGGCCTACGAGCAGTACTTC. The V gene is TRBV5-5, the J gene TRBJ2-7; D ambiguous. Germline CDR1 and CDR2: SGHKS and YYEKEE (reference sequence). The V end lost 4 bases, the J end lost 2 bases, and 13 bases lay between the germline ends. The CDR3 spans 14 residues.

V gene TRBV30 combines with J gene TRBJ1-2, with unresolved D. The CDR3 has 15 residues. CDR1 is GTSNPN, CDR2 SVGIG, per germline (reference sequence). Trimming removed 3 bases from V and 4 bases from J, with 18 bases in between. CDR3 in DNA: TGTGCCTGGAGAACCCCAAACCTCCAAGTCTATGGCTACACCTTC. Protein product: CAWRTPNLQVYGYTF. The whole variable domain, filled in from reference TRBV30 and TRBJ1-2, reads SQTIHQWPATLVQPVGSPLSLECTVEGTSNPNLYWYRQAAGRGLQLLFYSVGIGQISSEVPQNLSASRPQDRQFILSSKKLLLSDSGFYLCAWRTPNLQVYGYTFGSGTRLTVV.

This clone was seen a few times. This chain joins TRBV19 and TRBJ1-1, with 10 bases identical to TRBD1. Looked up from germline, CDR1 is LNHDA and CDR2 is SQIVND (reference sequence). Losses at the gene ends were 5 bases for V and 2 bases for J; bases not matched to a gene: 14. This CDR3 spans 18 amino acids. The CDR3 region is CASSAPGQGYWGNTEAFF. CDR3 DNA sequence: TGTGCCAGTAGTGCGCCGGGACAGGGGTACTGGGGTAACACTGAAGCTTTCTTT.

This chain links TRBV2 with TRBJ2-1, with D unresolved. The germline V gene encodes CDR1 SNHLY and CDR2 FYNNEI. V was pared by 7 bases and J by 7 bases, with 11 bases between. The CDR3 has 12 amino acids. The CDR3 protein is CASTVGQNEQFF. In DNA, the CDR3 is TGTGCCAGCACGGTTGGGCAGAATGAGCAGTTCTTC.

This rearrangement joins TRBV10-3 to TRBJ2-2; possible D gene TRBD2, 5 bases. Between the trimmed V and J ends, which lost 7 bases and 0 bases, there was a span of 15 bases. This CDR3 is built from 16 residues. The germline CDR1 and CDR2 sequences are ENHRY and SYGVKD. CDR3 residues: CAIKGGEKPNTGELFF. The CDR3 bases are TGTGCCATCAAGGGTGGGGAGAAGCCGAACACCGGGGAGCTGTTTTTT.

The rearrangement joins TRBV2 to TRBJ2-3, with 13 bases matching TRBD2. The V segment lost 9 bases and the J segment 4 bases; nucleotides outside the gene matches: 22. Germline CDR1 is SNHLY and CDR2 is FYNNEI. The CDR3 has 20 amino acids. CDR3 DNA: TGTGCCAGATATAAAATGCGGATGTTGGGACTAGCGGGAACATCAGATACGCAGTATTTT. Its translation: CARYKMRMLGLAGTSDTQYF.

The chain recombines TRBV12-3 or TRBV12-4 with TRBJ1-1; D is ambiguous. The CDR3 runs to 12 residues. V lost 2 bases, J lost 0 bases, and 1 base lay in between. CDR3: CASSLMNTEAFF. CDR3 in DNA: TGTGCCAGCAGTTTAATGAACACTGAAGCTTTCTTT.

The chain links TRBV29-1 to TRBJ2-7; a weak D match, TRBD2 (7 bases). Deletions cut 3 bases from V and 4 bases from J, with 13 bases between. The CDR3 loop spans 13 amino acids. Germline V CDR1 and CDR2: SQVTM, ANQGSEA. DNA of the CDR3: TGCAGCGTTGATGGGGGGGCAGGATACGAGCAGTACTTC. Translation: CSVDGGAGYEQYF.

This clone was seen a single time. The chain recombines TRBV10-1 with TRBJ1-5; D uncertain. The CDR3 totals 12 residues. CDR1 is WNHNN and CDR2 is SYGVQD in the germline V gene (reference sequence). Trimming removed 0 bases from V and 3 bases from J, with 0 bases in between. This CDR3 is CASSESNQPQHF. In DNA, the CDR3 is TGCGCCAGCAGTGAGTCCAATCAGCCCCAGCATTTT.

This clone appeared a few times. The chain uses TRBV5-1 and TRBJ2-5; D is unresolved. The CDR3 runs 14 residues. The V end was cut by 6 bases, the J end by 5 bases, with 17 bases between. The germline gives CDR1 SGHRS, CDR2 YFSETQ. CDR3 DNA: TGCGCCAGCACCCTGGGTAGGAAAGGGGAGACCCAGTACTTC. Translating gives CASTLGRKGETQYF.

The V and J genes are TRBV11-1 and TRBJ2-7; perhaps TRBD1 as D (6 bases). V was cut by 5 bases and J by 1 base, with 12 bases left in between. Germline CDR1 SGHAT, CDR2 FQDESV (reference sequence). The CDR3 covers 14 residues. The CDR3 region is CASSRDIDSYEQYF. The CDR3 DNA is TGTGCCAGCAGCAGGGACATAGATTCCTACGAGCAGTACTTC.